This T cell receptor (beta chain) was sequenced during a study of OX40 agonist ivuxolimab in advanced cancers. From germline, CDR1 is SGHAT and CDR2 FQNNGV. J lost 2 bases, V lost 4 bases, and 10 bases had no gene match. The CDR3 is 16 amino acids. Here immunoSEQ multiplex PCR was the method, and the copy in TCRdb shows in-frame clones only, minus some. Among some 79,000 clones listed, 92% were seen once. This clone was seen a single time. V usage is TRBV11-2 and J usage is TRBJ2-7; 8 bases align to TRBD1. Specimen: CD4+ or CD8+ T cells sorted from blood, collected in a trial of the OX40 agonist ivuxolimab. This receptor was identified in an adult with an advanced solid tumor such as melanoma, head and neck, liver or kidney cancer. The CDR3 DNA sequence: TGTGCCAGCAGCTCACCCGACAGGGGTGGGACCTACGAGCAGTACTTC. Its translation is CASSSPDRGGTYEQYF.